These 2 T cell receptor beta chains originate from one sample sequenced in a study of T cell responses to AZD1222 COVID-19 vaccine. Sequenced by immunoSEQ multiplex PCR; TCRdb stores in-frame clones only, minus some. The data contain 90,000 to 120,000 clones, approximately 90% of them singletons. Here the sequenced sample was peripheral blood, taken 28 days after the second AZD1222 dose. The receptor source for this set is an adult who received the AZD1222 COVID-19 vaccine.

This chain joins TRBV4-1 and TRBJ1-6, with TRBD1 as a possible D gene (6 bases). Germline CDR1 reads MGHRA; CDR2 reads YSYEKL. The V end lost 2 bases, the J end lost 2 bases, and 13 bases lay between the germline ends. This CDR3 region has 17 residues. The CDR3 nucleotides read TGCGCCAGCAGCCAAAGAACCGACAGGACCTATAATTCACCCCTCCACTTT. It yields the protein CASSQRTDRTYNSPLHF.

The chain is built from TRBV9 and TRBJ2-5; 9 bases align to TRBD1. The V gene end was trimmed by 3 bases and the J gene end by 2 bases; junction bases not matched to a gene: 2. The CDR3 consists of 14 residues. Germline loops: CDR1 SGDLS, CDR2 YYNGEE. Here the CDR3 DNA reads TGTGCCAGCAGCGCGACAGGGGGACAAGAGACCCAGTACTTC. This encodes CASSATGGQETQYF.